A selection of T cell receptor beta chains follows, all from one sample in a study of PD-1 blockade in classical Hodgkin lymphoma. Profiled with immunoSEQ multiplex PCR; TCRdb holds only in-frame clones, not every one. The sample includes roughly 150,000 clones, approximately 81% of them seen just once. The sequences come from peripheral blood mononuclear cells (PBMCs), collected before the second cycle of nivolumab. The receptors derive from a human donor with classical Hodgkin lymphoma. Both conserved end residues are part of each CDR3. D genes are given only for firm matches. The size of a clone is reported for some rows only, either as once, few or many, or as a class for expanded clones.

cdr3_nt | cdr3_aa | d_call | j_call | clone_size | cdr3_length | v_call
TGTGCCAGCTCACCTCCATTGACCTATGGCTACACCTTC | CASSPPLTYGYTF | NA | TRBJ1-2 | NA | 13 | TRBV18
TGCAGCGTTACGACGGGTAGTTCCTCCTACAATGAGCAGTTCTTC | CSVTTGSSSYNEQFF | NA | TRBJ2-1 | NA | 15 | TRBV29-1
TGCGCCAGCAGCCAACCTGGACGGCCTAACTATGGCTACACCTTC | CASSQPGRPNYGYTF | NA | TRBJ1-2 | NA | 15 | TRBV4-1
TGTGCCAGCGGGGGGACAGGGCCTTACAATGAGCAGTTCTTC | CASGGTGPYNEQFF | TRBD1 | TRBJ2-1 | NA | 14 | TRBV6-1
TGTGCCAGCACTCACCAGGGCGACGAGCAGTACTTC | CASTHQGDEQYF | NA | TRBJ2-7 | NA | 12 | TRBV6-5
TGTGCCATCAGTGATAGCGGGGGGTATAGTGAGCAGTTCTTC | CAISDSGGYSEQFF | TRBD2 | TRBJ2-1 | NA | 14 | TRBV10-3
TGTGCCAGCTCACCTTCGACAGGGACTAATGAAAAACTGTTTTTT | CASSPSTGTNEKLFF | TRBD1 | TRBJ1-4 | NA | 15 | TRBV18
TGCGCCAGCAGGCTCCTAGCGGGGGGGCCCGTAGATACGCAGTATTTT | CASRLLAGGPVDTQYF | TRBD2 | TRBJ2-3 | NA | 16 | TRBV10-2
TGCGCCAGCAGCTTGGGGGGGCTAGAAAATGAGCAGTTCTTC | CASSLGGLENEQFF | NA | TRBJ2-1 | NA | 14 | TRBV5-1
TGTGCCATCAGTGCTTCGGGAAGGGGAGGCTCCTACAATGAGCAGTTCTTC | CAISASGRGGSYNEQFF | NA | TRBJ2-1 | NA | 17 | TRBV10-3
TGTGCCAGCAGCTTAGAGGTCAGGGTCTATGGCTACACCTTC | CASSLEVRVYGYTF | NA | TRBJ1-2 | NA | 14 | TRBV7-2
TGTGCCAGCAGAGAACAGGTGAACACTGAAGCTTTCTTT | CASREQVNTEAFF | NA | TRBJ1-1 | NA | 13 | TRBV6-4
TGTGCCATCAGTCCCCCCGAGGGGGTCGGTGGCTACACCTTC | CAISPPEGVGGYTF | NA | TRBJ1-2 | once | 14 | TRBV10-3
TGTGCCAGCAGCCTTGGACAGACCACAGATACGCAGTATTTT | CASSLGQTTDTQYF | NA | TRBJ2-3 | NA | 14 | TRBV7-7
TGTGCCAGCAGCCCCAGGACAGGCGACTATAGCAATCAGCCCCAGCATTTT | CASSPRTGDYSNQPQHF | TRBD1 | TRBJ1-5 | NA | 17 | TRBV7-6
TGTGCCAGTATATCGCAATGGGGGACGCAGTATTTT | CASISQWGTQYF | NA | TRBJ2-3 | NA | 12 | TRBV19
TGTGCTAGTGGTTACCGCCTCGCGGGAGGGGATGAGCAGTTCTTC | CASGYRLAGGDEQFF | TRBD2 | TRBJ2-1 | NA | 15 | TRBV12-5
TGCGCCAGCAGTGAGGGAGGGAGTCCGGGAGAGACCCAGTACTTC | CASSEGGSPGETQYF | NA | TRBJ2-5 | NA | 15 | TRBV10-2
TGCGCCAGCAGCTTTAGTAGCGGGGTTTTTACAGATACGCAGTATTTT | CASSFSSGVFTDTQYF | TRBD2 | TRBJ2-3 | NA | 16 | TRBV5-1
TGTGCCAGTAGTATGGTACAGGGGAGCTCCTACGAGCAGTACTTC | CASSMVQGSSYEQYF | TRBD1 | TRBJ2-7 | NA | 15 | TRBV19
TGTGCCAGTCCGGGACAGGGGTGGCGCGAGCAGTACTTC | CASPGQGWREQYF | TRBD1 | TRBJ2-7 | NA | 13 | TRBV6-1
TGTGCCAGCAGTTTACCCGCCGGGGTCAACACAGATACGCAGTATTTT | CASSLPAGVNTDTQYF | NA | TRBJ2-3 | NA | 16 | TRBV28
TGTGCCAGCAGCTTAGTTCTCGGGAGCTCCTACAATGAGCAGTTCTTC | CASSLVLGSSYNEQFF | NA | TRBJ2-1 | NA | 16 | TRBV13
TGTGCCAGCAGCTTATTCCACCCCACAGATACGCAGTATTTT | CASSLFHPTDTQYF | NA | TRBJ2-3 | NA | 14 | TRBV7-9
TGTGCCAGCAGCCTCACCTTTTGGCAGTTCTTC | CASSLTFWQFF | NA | TRBJ2-1 | few | 11 | TRBV7-9
TGTGCCAGCAGCTTCGACGGGACAGGAGGGGAGACCCAGTACTTC | CASSFDGTGGETQYF | TRBD1 | TRBJ2-5 | NA | 15 | TRBV7-8
TGTGCCAGCAGCCGGGGGGGCGAGACCCAGTACTTC | CASSRGGETQYF | TRBD2 | TRBJ2-5 | NA | 12 | TRBV6-5
TGTGCCAGCAGCCGTTCCAATGAGCAGTTCTTC | CASSRSNEQFF | NA | TRBJ2-1 | NA | 11 | TRBV4-2
TGTGCCGTCTCAGGGTCTGACCGCTCCTACAATGAGCAGTTCTTC | CAVSGSDRSYNEQFF | NA | TRBJ2-1 | NA | 15 | TRBV2
TGCGCCAGCAGCCAAGTAGCGGGGGCCGTGGGCGGGGAGCTGTTTTTT | CASSQVAGAVGGELFF | TRBD2 | TRBJ2-2 | NA | 16 | TRBV4-1
TGTGCCAGCAGTTACTCAGGGGTTGTAGGTGGCTACACCTTC | CASSYSGVVGGYTF | NA | TRBJ1-2 | NA | 14 | TRBV6-6
TGTGCCTGGAGTGTTTCTAAGCCGGGGGGCCCACTACACCTCTACGAGCAGTACTTC | CAWSVSKPGGPLHLYEQYF | NA | TRBJ2-7 | NA | 19 | TRBV30
TGTGCCAGCTCACCCCCCGGGACTAGCGGGATTCACGAGCAGTACTTC | CASSPPGTSGIHEQYF | TRBD2 | TRBJ2-7 | NA | 16 | TRBV18
TGTGCCATCATGGGGATAGGGACCTACAATGAGCAGTTCTTC | CAIMGIGTYNEQFF | NA | TRBJ2-1 | NA | 14 | TRBV10-3
TGTGCCACCAGCAGAGATCCCGCAGGGAACACTGAAGCTTTCTTT | CATSRDPAGNTEAFF | NA | TRBJ1-1 | NA | 15 | TRBV15
TGTGCCAGCAGCTTACTCGGCAGGGTCTCTGCCTTT | CASSLLGRVSAF | NA | TRBJ1-1 | NA | 12 | TRBV7-8
TGTGCCAACTCCATGTGGACCAACAATGAGCAGTTCTTC | CANSMWTNNEQFF | NA | TRBJ2-1 | NA | 13 | TRBV6-1
TGTGCCATCATGAGCGGGTCCCAAGAGACCCAGTACTTC | CAIMSGSQETQYF | NA | TRBJ2-5 | NA | 13 | TRBV10-3
TGTGCCAGCAGCTTAACCCACCTAGGAGATTCCACCGGGGAGCTGTTTTTT | CASSLTHLGDSTGELFF | NA | TRBJ2-2 | NA | 17 | TRBV7-3
TGTGCCAGCAGCTTACTAGCGGGACCCACAGATACGCAGTATTTT | CASSLLAGPTDTQYF | TRBD2 | TRBJ2-3 | NA | 15 | TRBV7-3
TGTGCCATCAGGACAAAAATGTACACTGAAGCTTTCTTT | CAIRTKMYTEAFF | NA | TRBJ1-1 | once | 13 | TRBV10-3
TGTGCCATCACAGACCCGGACAGGGGCAACTATGGCTACACCTTC | CAITDPDRGNYGYTF | TRBD1 | TRBJ1-2 | few | 15 | TRBV10-3
TGTGCCAGCAGAGCGACCTTTAGGGGCTCCTACAATGAGCAGTTCTTC | CASRATFRGSYNEQFF | NA | TRBJ2-1 | NA | 16 | TRBV7-2
TGTGCCAGCAGCTTGGTTCCGGAGATCTCCTACGAGCAGTACTTC | CASSLVPEISYEQYF | NA | TRBJ2-7 | few | 15 | TRBV5-4
TGCAGTGCGAGGGAACTCTATGGCTACACCTTC | CSARELYGYTF | NA | TRBJ1-2 | few | 11 | TRBV20-1
TGTGCCAGCAGTCAGGGGACAGCTTACGAGCAGTACTTC | CASSQGTAYEQYF | TRBD1 | TRBJ2-7 | NA | 13 | TRBV6-6